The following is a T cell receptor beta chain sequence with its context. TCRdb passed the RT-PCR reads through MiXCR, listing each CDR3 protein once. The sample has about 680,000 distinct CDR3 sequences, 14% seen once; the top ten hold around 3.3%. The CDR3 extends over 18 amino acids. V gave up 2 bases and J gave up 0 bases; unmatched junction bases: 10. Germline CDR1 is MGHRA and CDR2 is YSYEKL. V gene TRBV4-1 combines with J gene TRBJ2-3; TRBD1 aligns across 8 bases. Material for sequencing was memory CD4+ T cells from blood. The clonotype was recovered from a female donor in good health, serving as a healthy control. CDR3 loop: CASSQSTRTGTSTDTQYF. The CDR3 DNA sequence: TGCGCCAGCAGCCAATCGACCAGGACAGGGACTAGCACAGATACGCAGTATTTT.